What follows are 29 T cell receptor beta chains derived from one specimen sequenced in a study of blood T cell repertoires in COVID-19. Measured with immunoSEQ multiplex PCR; TCRdb has only the in-frame clones, and not every one. The data hold 200,000 to 300,000 clones, with 65% to 90% observed a single time. Material: peripheral blood. These receptors were obtained from a man younger than 40 with active or convalescent COVID-19.

The chain recombines TRBV6-5 with TRBJ1-2; TRBD1 matches 7 bases. Per the germline V gene, CDR1 is MNHEY and CDR2 is SVGAGI. This CDR3 has 16 residues. V lost 0 bases to trimming and J lost 9 bases; unmatched junction nucleotides: 13. The CDR3 sequence is CASSYSAVPGGGSYTF. CDR3 DNA sequence: TGTGCCAGCAGTTACTCTGCGGTCCCAGGGGGTGGAAGCTACACCTTC.

The chain uses TRBV4-1 and TRBJ2-7; TRBD1 is a possible D gene (5 bases). This CDR3 has 18 residues. The germline V gene encodes CDR1 MGHRA and CDR2 YSYEKL. The V and J ends lost 1 base and 2 bases respectively, with 21 bases between them. The CDR3, as DNA: TGCGCCAGCAGCCAAGCCCCTCCTGGGGCCTCGGACACCTACGAGCAGTACTTC. Translating gives CASSQAPPGASDTYEQYF.

This chain joins TRBV7-2 and TRBJ2-3, with a weak D call TRBD2 (5 bases). The V end lost 6 bases, the J end lost 1 base, and 14 bases lay between the germline ends. This CDR3 comprises 15 residues. Germline V lookup: CDR1 SGHTA, CDR2 FQGNSA. The CDR3 spells CASREVGFGTDTQYF. The DNA of the CDR3 is TGTGCCAGCAGGGAGGTAGGCTTTGGCACAGATACGCAGTATTTT. Variable domain in full (rest from reference TRBV7-2 and TRBJ2-3): GAGVSQSPSNKVTEKGKDVELRCDPISGHTALYWYRQSLGQGLEFLIYFQGNSAPDKSGLPSDRFSAERTGGSVSTLTIQRTQQEDSAVYLCASREVGFGTDTQYFGPGTRLTVL.

This sequence joins TRBV5-1 and TRBJ2-5; 9 bases are a match to TRBD1. J was trimmed by 5 bases and V by 0 bases; bases with no gene match: 8. The CDR3 has 16 amino acids. CDR1 SGHRS and CDR2 YFSETQ come from the germline V gene. CDR3 residues: CASSLVSGQGSETQYF. CDR3 bases: TGCGCCAGCAGCTTGGTTTCGGGACAGGGAAGCGAGACCCAGTACTTC.

This chain links TRBV6-4 with TRBJ2-1, with 11 bases fitting TRBD2. Germline values: CDR1 MRHNA, CDR2 SNTAGT. The ends lost 5 bases at V and 10 bases at J; junction bases unmatched: 7. The CDR3 covers 14 residues. The CDR3 loop reads CASSLLAGVDEQFF. The CDR3 DNA follows: TGTGCCAGCAGTCTACTAGCGGGGGTTGACGAGCAGTTCTTC.

The J gene is TRBJ2-5, the V gene TRBV2; 9 bases are shared with TRBD2. Germline V gene lookup returns CDR1 SNHLY and CDR2 FYNNEI. The V gene end was trimmed by 8 bases and the J gene end by 4 bases; junction bases not matched to a gene: 8. The CDR3 totals 14 residues. The CDR3 DNA sequence: TGTGCCAGCCGAACCATAGCGGGGGTAGAGACCCAGTACTTC. Translating it yields CASRTIAGVETQYF.

The chain links TRBV5-1 to TRBJ1-3, with D perhaps TRBD1 (6 bases). Trimming shortened V by 0 bases and J by 2 bases, and 12 bases separated the two germline ends. CDR3 size: 16 residues. Germline V gene lookup returns CDR1 SGHRS and CDR2 YFSETQ. CDR3 DNA: TGCGCCAGCAGCTTGGTCGACCAGGGGACTGGAAACACCATATATTTT. Its translation is CASSLVDQGTGNTIYF.

This rearrangement joins TRBV4-3 to TRBJ1-1; 10 nucleotides agree with TRBD1. The V and J ends lost 2 bases and 7 bases, in that order; junction bases with no gene match: 7. The CDR3 has 15 amino acids. Germline V lookup: CDR1 LGHNA, CDR2 YSLEER. CDR3 loop: CASSQYPGQGIEAFF. For the CDR3, the DNA is TGCGCCAGCAGCCAATACCCGGGACAGGGGATTGAAGCTTTCTTT.

This rearrangement joins TRBV3-1 (or the pseudogene TRBV3-2) to TRBJ2-2; 7 bases line up with TRBD1. The CDR3 is made up of 17 amino acids. Germline V CDR1 and CDR2: LGHDT, YNNKEL (reference sequence). Trimming took 1 base from V and 3 from J; bases not matched to a gene: 8. The CDR3 protein is CASSQGQGSTYTGELFF. The CDR3 coding sequence is TGTGCCAGCAGCCAAGGACAGGGTTCTACGTACACCGGGGAGCTGTTTTTT.

J is TRBJ2-1 and V is TRBV6-1, with D perhaps matching TRBD2 (6 bases). Germline lookup yields CDR1 MNHNS and CDR2 SASEGT. V shed 2 bases and J shed 3 bases, with 11 bases lying between them. The CDR3 consists of 15 residues. Here the CDR3 DNA reads TGTGCCAGCAGTGAACCTGGACTACACTACAATGAGCAGTTCTTC. Translation: CASSEPGLHYNEQFF.

This clone was observed once. This rearrangement joins TRBV7-8 to TRBJ1-5; no clear D. The CDR3 is 14 residues long. Trimming cost V 0 bases and J 7 bases, with 10 bases left between them. The germline V gene encodes CDR1 SGHVS and CDR2 FQNEAQ. DNA for the CDR3: TGTGCCAGCAGCTTAGCCCGGGTCGACCAGCCCCAGCATTTT. Translation gives CASSLARVDQPQHF.

V usage is TRBV10-3 and J usage is TRBJ2-7; 8 nucleotides line up with TRBD1. CDR1 is ENHRY, CDR2 SYGVKD, per germline. The CDR3 consists of 14 residues. With V trimmed by 5 bases and J by 6 bases, 9 bases remained unmatched. The CDR3 loop is CAISLGQEPGEQYF. DNA of the CDR3: TGTGCCATCAGTTTGGGACAGGAGCCCGGCGAGCAGTACTTC.

This chain connects TRBV28 to TRBJ1-1, with 9 bases identical to TRBD1. Germline values: CDR1 MDHEN, CDR2 SYDVKM. The length of the CDR3 is 12 residues. CDR3 sequence (DNA): TGTGGGACAGGGGCGGGGAACACTGAAGCTTTCTTT. Translation gives CGTGAGNTEAFF.

The genes are TRBV19 and TRBJ1-3, with D possibly TRBD1 on 5 matching bases. Trimming left V 7 bases short and J 11 bases short, with 24 bases between. This CDR3 is 15 amino acids long. Germline V CDR1 and CDR2: LNHDA, SQIVND (reference sequence). CDR3 loop: CASMSIRGTTRAIYF. For the CDR3, the DNA is TGTGCCAGTATGAGTATCCGGGGGACCACCAGAGCCATATATTTT.

The chain has TRBV5-6 and TRBJ1-2; TRBD1 aligns across 9 bases. In germline, CDR1 is SGHDT, CDR2 YYEEEE. V gave up 4 bases and J gave up 8 bases; unmatched junction bases: 9. The CDR3 loop spans 14 amino acids. CDR3 protein: CASSTLQGALGYTF. DNA for the CDR3: TGTGCCAGCAGCACATTACAGGGGGCTTTGGGCTACACCTTC.

The chain has TRBV6-5 and TRBJ1-6, with a tentative D call TRBD1 (5 bases). This CDR3 is 14 amino acids long. Trimming stripped 5 bases from V and 6 bases from J, with 11 bases between. CDR1 and CDR2 (germline): MNHEY, SVGAGI. The DNA for the CDR3 is TGTGCCAGCAGTACAGGATACATTAATTCACCCCTCCACTTT. Protein sequence: CASSTGYINSPLHF.

This chain connects TRBV13 to TRBJ1-3, with D perhaps matching TRBD1 (6 bases). The CDR3 contains 14 residues. Germline CDR1 reads PRHDT; CDR2 reads FYEKMQ (reference sequence). Trimming shortened V by 2 bases and J by 8 bases, and 13 bases separated the two germline ends. The CDR3 bases are TGTGCCAGCAGCTTATCAGGGGACGTAGACACCATATATTTT. This gives the protein CASSLSGDVDTIYF.

J is TRBJ2-2 and V is TRBV27; D is unclear. V lost 2 bases, J lost 3 bases, and 13 bases lay in between. CDR1 is MNHEY and CDR2 is SMNVEV in the germline V gene (reference sequence). The CDR3 sequence is 16 residues long. DNA of the CDR3: TGTGCCAGCAGTTTAAGCAAGTCCCAGGACACCGGGGAGCTGTTTTTT. As protein: CASSLSKSQDTGELFF.

The chain recombines TRBV29-1 with TRBJ2-4, with a tentative D call TRBD1 (6 bases). Trimming took off 6 bases at V and 1 base at J, with 19 bases between the two ends. Germline CDR1 reads SQVTM; CDR2 reads ANQGSEA. The CDR3 length is 16 residues. The chain's CDR3 is CSVAQTGKGAKNIQYF. CDR3 sequence (DNA): TGCAGCGTAGCACAAACAGGGAAGGGGGCCAAAAACATTCAGTACTTC. Full variable domain (missing parts from reference TRBV29-1 and TRBJ2-4): SAVISQKPSRDICQRGTSLTIQCQVDSQVTMMFWYRQQPGQSLTLIATANQGSEATYESGFVIDKFPISRPNLTFSTLTVSNMSPEDSSIYLCSVAQTGKGAKNIQYFGAGTRLSVL.

Only one count was recorded for this clone. The chain uses TRBV19 and TRBJ1-2, with a possible D match to TRBD1 (6 bases). Per the germline V gene, CDR1 is LNHDA and CDR2 is SQIVND (reference sequence). The CDR3 runs to 13 residues. V gave up 5 bases and J gave up 0 bases, with 7 bases separating them. The CDR3 DNA sequence: TGTGCCAGTAGTTGGGGGCCTAACTATGGCTACACCTTC. Encoded protein: CASSWGPNYGYTF.

V gene TRBV30 combines with J gene TRBJ1-2; a possible D gene is TRBD1 (6 bases). Trimming cost V 0 bases and J 6 bases, with 11 bases left between them. CDR3 length: 13 amino acids. Looked up from germline, CDR1 is GTSNPN and CDR2 is SVGIG (reference sequence). CDR3 coding DNA: TGTGCCTGGAGTGTCTCCAGGGGTGATGGCTACACCTTC. Amino acids: CAWSVSRGDGYTF.

The chain carries TRBV18 and TRBJ2-7; 9 nucleotides agree with TRBD2. CDR3 size: 17 residues. With 6 bases clipped from V and 1 base from J, the junction kept 13 bases outside the gene matches. Germline V CDR1 and CDR2: KGHSH, LQKENI. CDR3 region: CASSSPGGGAKSYEQYF. CDR3 bases: TGTGCCAGCTCCTCACCTGGCGGGGGGGCTAAATCCTACGAGCAGTACTTC.

CDR3 DNA: TGTGCCAGCACACGAGGACAGGGGGCCGTCTACGAGCAGTACTTC. Its protein is CASTRGQGAVYEQYF. The chain employs TRBV11-2 and TRBJ2-7; TRBD1 aligns across 11 bases. This CDR3 contains 15 residues. The germline CDR1 and CDR2 sequences are SGHAT and FQNNGV. Losses at the gene ends were 7 bases for V and 3 bases for J; bases not matched to a gene: 8.

This sequence joins TRBV12-5 and TRBJ2-3; 8 nucleotides align to TRBD1. Losses at the gene ends were 6 bases for V and 4 bases for J; bases not matched to a gene: 18. The CDR3 length is 18 residues. Germline V gene sequence: CDR1 LGHNT, CDR2 FRNRAP. The CDR3: CASGRTGTGQNGADTQYF. The DNA for the CDR3 is TGTGCTAGTGGAAGAACCGGGACAGGCCAAAACGGGGCAGATACGCAGTATTTT.

The chain employs TRBV12-5 and TRBJ1-5; TRBD1 might be the D (6 bases). Trimming shortened V by 6 bases and J by 6 bases, and 21 bases separated the two germline ends. This CDR3 has 16 amino acids. The V gene's germline CDR1 is LGHNT and CDR2 FRNRAP. The CDR3 region is CASGRHDQGIGQPQHF. The CDR3 coding sequence is TGTGCTAGTGGCCGGCACGACCAGGGGATCGGTCAGCCCCAGCATTTT.

The J gene is TRBJ2-1, the V gene TRBV7-2; 7 bases fit TRBD1. Germline CDR1 reads SGHTA; CDR2 reads FQGNSA. The J segment lost 5 bases and the V segment lost 6 bases, leaving 16 bases of the junction unmatched. This CDR3 contains 17 residues. The DNA for the CDR3 is TGTGCCAGCAGTGATCGGAGGCAGGGGGTTCGGGACAATGAGCAGTTCTTC. Its translation is CASSDRRQGVRDNEQFF. The full variable domain, with the rest looked up from reference TRBV7-2 and TRBJ2-1, is GAGVSQSPSNKVTEKGKDVELRCDPISGHTALYWYRQSLGQGLEFLIYFQGNSAPDKSGLPSDRFSAERTGGSVSTLTIQRTQQEDSAVYLCASSDRRQGVRDNEQFFGPGTRLTVL.

The V gene is TRBV6-5, the J gene TRBJ1-2; a possible D gene is TRBD1 (5 bases). The germline V and J ends were trimmed by 3 bases and 4 bases, with 12 bases remaining between them. CDR1 is MNHEY and CDR2 is SVGAGI in the germline V gene. The CDR3 has 14 amino acids. CDR3 region: CASSYIRGTYGYTF. The CDR3 DNA reads TGTGCCAGCAGTTATATCCGGGGGACCTATGGCTACACCTTC.

There are a few counts of this clone. The chain joins TRBV25-1 to TRBJ2-7; TRBD1 aligns across 8 bases. From germline, CDR1 is MGHDK and CDR2 SYGVNS. The ends lost 4 bases at V and 2 bases at J; junction bases unmatched: 7. The CDR3 runs 15 residues. The CDR3 is CASSVRDRTTYEQYF. The CDR3 nucleotides read TGTGCCAGCAGTGTTCGGGACAGGACAACCTACGAGCAGTACTTC.

The rearrangement joins TRBV10-3 to TRBJ2-3; D remains ambiguous. CDR3 size: 14 residues. Germline V gene data show CDR1 as ENHRY and CDR2 as SYGVKD. V was clipped by 4 bases and J by 1 base, with 9 bases between them. The CDR3 DNA reads as TGTGCCATCAGTGCCAGTACAGGCACAGATACGCAGTATTTT. It yields the protein CAISASTGTDTQYF.